One sample yielded the 14 T cell receptor beta chains listed below, sequenced in a study of post-analysis software for immune sequencing data. Findings and limits, study-wide: In patients, about five TRBV segments were more frequent than in controls, with TRBV5-6, TRBV5-1 and TRBV20-1 among them.

Unique molecular identifiers were present in the TCR beta cDNA libraries. From the PCR reads, TCRdb called clonotypes with MiXCR, one entry per CDR3 protein. The repertoire holds roughly 730,000 distinct CDR3 sequences, with about 27% as singletons. Their cognate antigens are unknown. What was sequenced was blood. Receptors were obtained from a girl aged 5-17 years with multiple sclerosis.

This chain joins TRBV20-1 and TRBJ1-5, with D uncertain. The V end was cut by 0 bases, the J end by 0 bases, with 9 bases between. In germline, CDR1 is DFQATT, CDR2 SNEGSKA (reference sequence). This CDR3 comprises 15 residues. CDR3 sequence: CSARDSAPSNQPQHF. In DNA, the CDR3 is TGCAGTGCTAGAGATAGCGCCCCTAGCAATCAGCCCCAGCATTTT.

V and J are TRBV5-5 and TRBJ1-2, with a weak D call TRBD1 (5 bases). Germline V CDR1 and CDR2: SGHKS, YYEKEE (reference sequence). The CDR3 loop spans 15 amino acids. V gave up 10 bases and J gave up 6 bases, with 25 bases separating them. CDR3 amino acids: CASAGFSGEWNGYTF. The CDR3 nucleotides are TGTGCCTCCGCCGGCTTTTCGGGGGAGTGGAATGGCTACACCTTC.

Notes on this clonotype: Relative to the germline gene, one junction end is altered; a read error may explain this. The genes are TRBV5-5 and TRBJ2-1; 7 nucleotides agree with TRBD2. The germline V gene encodes CDR1 SGHKS and CDR2 YYEKEE (reference sequence). This CDR3 is 14 amino acids long. Written as DNA, the CDR3 is TGTGCCAGCTGCTTGGTTCTCGCCGGGGGGGAGCAGTTCTTC. It is translated as CASCLVLAGGEQFF.

The gene calls are TRBV28 and TRBJ2-7; D perhaps matches TRBD2 (6 bases). Germline CDR1 and CDR2: MDHEN and SYDVKM. The CDR3 sequence is 14 residues long. V was pared by 6 bases and J by 3 bases, with 15 bases between. This chain's CDR3 is CASRSSGRGYEQYF. In DNA, the CDR3 is TGTGCCAGCAGGTCTTCCGGGAGAGGCTACGAGCAGTACTTC.

This clonotype showed up many times. The V gene is TRBV20-1, the J gene TRBJ2-1; 11 bases map to TRBD2. CDR1 is DFQATT and CDR2 is SNEGSKA in the germline V gene (reference sequence). The junction had 1 base not matched to a gene; V was cut back by 3 bases and J by 3 bases. The CDR3 loop spans 14 amino acids. CDR3 sequence: CSARTSGVYNEQFF. The CDR3 DNA follows: TGCAGTGCTAGGACTAGCGGGGTCTACAATGAGCAGTTCTTC.

Notes on this clonotype: Possible read error: a much larger clone is one base away. This sequence joins TRBV29-1 and TRBJ2-1; TRBD1 might be the D (5 bases). The V gene's germline CDR1 is SQVTM and CDR2 ANQGSEA. The CDR3 is made up of 16 amino acids. The ends were cut back, 7 bases at V and 0 bases at J, with 19 bases in the middle. CDR3 in amino acids: CSAPRGKGNSYNEQFF. For the CDR3, the DNA is TGCAGCGCTCCCCGCGGAAAGGGGAACTCCTACAATGAGCAGTTCTTC.

V is TRBV7-9 and J is TRBJ2-2; D is ambiguous. Germline V CDR1 and CDR2: SEHNR, FQNEAQ (reference sequence). V lost 5 bases to trimming and J lost 1 base, with 11 bases between them. This CDR3 spans 15 amino acids. This chain's CDR3 is CASSDATENTGELFF. The CDR3, as DNA: TGTGCCAGCAGCGATGCTACAGAGAACACCGGGGAGCTGTTTTTT.

This clonotype was detected a few times. The chain links TRBV7-9 to TRBJ2-7; 8 positions match TRBD2. This CDR3 has 15 residues. V trimming: 8 bases; J trimming: 5 bases; junction bases outside the gene matches: 14. CDR1 and CDR2 from the germline V gene are SEHNR and FQNEAQ (reference sequence). The CDR3 sequence: CASSRSGGPGDEQYF. CDR3 DNA sequence: TGTGCCAGCTCGCGGTCGGGGGGGCCTGGGGACGAGCAGTACTTC.

The rearrangement uses TRBV29-1 and TRBJ2-4; D assignment may be TRBD1 or TRBD2 (5 bases each). The germline CDR1 and CDR2 sequences are SQVTM and ANQGSEA. This CDR3 contains 14 residues. Trimming took 6 bases from V and 8 from J, leaving 20 bases between them. This CDR3 is CSVVGTKFRDIQYF. The CDR3 DNA reads TGCAGCGTGGTCGGGACCAAGTTTAGGGACATTCAGTACTTC.

This chain uses TRBV20-1 with TRBJ2-1; 8 nucleotides agree with TRBD2. Germline lookup yields CDR1 DFQATT and CDR2 SNEGSKA (reference sequence). CDR3 length equals 16 residues. The V gene end was trimmed by 4 bases and the J gene end by 3 bases; junction bases not matched to a gene: 11. For the CDR3, the DNA is TGCAGTGCTAAGGAAGCCGGGACTAGGGTCTACAATGAGCAGTTCTTC. It is translated as CSAKEAGTRVYNEQFF.

The chain uses TRBV3-1 and TRBJ2-6; 8 nucleotides line up with TRBD1. The CDR3 is 17 amino acids. V shed 7 bases, J shed 0 bases, and the junction held 8 bases outside the gene matches. CDR1 is LGHDT and CDR2 is YNNKEL in the germline V gene (reference sequence). The CDR3 protein is CASTRGDRLSGANVLTF. The CDR3 nucleotides are TGTGCCAGCACCCGTGGGGACAGGCTCTCTGGGGCCAACGTCCTGACTTTC.

This clonotype was seen a few times. V and J are TRBV12-3 or TRBV12-4 and TRBJ2-5, with 16 positions matching TRBD2. The length of the CDR3 is 17 residues. The V and J ends lost 4 bases and 5 bases, in that order; junction bases with no gene match: 7. In DNA form, the CDR3 reads TGTGCCAGCAGTTGGGGACTAGCGGGAGGGCCCGGTGAGACCCAGTACTTC. Translation: CASSWGLAGGPGETQYF.

The chain joins TRBV5-6 to TRBJ1-1, with no clear D. The CDR3 is 17 amino acids. Looked up from germline, CDR1 is SGHDT and CDR2 is YYEEEE. The V end lost 0 bases, the J end lost 0 bases, and 15 bases lay between the germline ends. The CDR3 nucleotides read TGTGCCAGCAGCTTGGGAGTCCTACTTGGGATGAACACTGAAGCTTTCTTT. It encodes CASSLGVLLGMNTEAFF.

On this clonotype: This CDR3 fails to terminate in the conserved phenylalanine or tryptophan, so it likely reflects a read error. J is TRBJ2-5 and V is TRBV29-1, with 10 positions matching TRBD2. The CDR3 runs 14 residues. Germline V lookup: CDR1 SQVTM, CDR2 ANQGSEA. V shed 8 bases and J 5 bases; nucleotides not matched to a gene: 11. The CDR3 loop reads CSPRGLAAEETQYL. CDR3 in DNA: TGCAGCCCCCGCGGACTAGCGGCGGAGGAGACCCAGTACTTA.